This TCR beta chain was obtained from a study of blood T cell repertoires in COVID-19. In the study's own analysis: It was from reference gene primer amplification that nucleated cell counts were estimated. Assay used: immunoSEQ multiplex PCR; TCRdb lists only in-frame clones, some missing. That table furnishes V, J and clone size, whereas the DNA furnished D and trimming. This sample has roughly 130,000 clones, with 80% found just once. This CDR3 is 15 amino acids long. V was pared by 7 bases and J by 3 bases, with 20 bases between. Germline V CDR1 and CDR2: SQVTM, ANQGSEA. The chain uses TRBV29-1 and TRBJ2-3, with D perhaps TRBD1 (6 bases). This clonotype originated in a man aged 55 to 70 with active or convalescent COVID-19. The sample was peripheral blood. The CDR3 spells CSARGQSTQTDTQYF. The CDR3 DNA follows: TGCAGCGCCCGCGGACAGTCCACCCAGACAGATACGCAGTATTTT.